Below are 21 T cell receptor beta chains sequenced from a single sample in a study of shared clonotypes between healthy human individuals. Sequencing used immunoSEQ multiplex PCR; TCRdb keeps in-frame clones, though not all of them. The data contain roughly 650,000 clones, around 97% of them singletons. The sequencing input was naive CD4+ T cells sorted from blood. Subset indicated: CD45RA+ positively selected. Source of these receptors: a woman aged 25 to 45 in good health.

The CDR3 loop reads CASSLRDGSTDTQYF. The CDR3 nucleotides read TGTGCCAGCAGCTTAAGGGACGGGAGCACAGATACGCAGTATTTT. The J gene is TRBJ2-3, the V gene TRBV11-2; the D gene could be TRBD1 or TRBD2 (5 bases each). The germline V gene encodes CDR1 SGHAT and CDR2 FQNNGV. The CDR3 spans 15 residues. The V and J ends lost 2 bases and 0 bases respectively, with 9 bases between them.

V and J are TRBV18 and TRBJ2-5, with D perhaps assigned TRBD1 or TRBD2 (5 bases each). The CDR3 sequence is 12 residues long. V shed 6 bases and J shed 5 bases, with 10 bases lying between them. Germline V gene lookup returns CDR1 KGHSH and CDR2 LQKENI. The CDR3: CASSREGETQYF. The CDR3 bases are TGTGCCAGCTCGAGAGAGGGGGAGACCCAGTACTTC.

The chain couples TRBV28 to TRBJ2-5; TRBD2 matches at 9 bases. CDR1 and CDR2 (germline): MDHEN, SYDVKM. The CDR3 has 15 residues. J was trimmed by 13 bases and V by 7 bases; bases with no gene match: 19. The CDR3 bases are TGTGCCAGCATCGCTGGGGCTAGCGGGACCCCAAGAGCGTACTTC. Translating it yields CASIAGASGTPRAYF.

This clone showed up just once. V and J are TRBV11-2 and TRBJ2-7; TRBD1 might be the D (5 bases). Trimming stripped 1 base from V and 0 bases from J, with 10 bases between. CDR1 and CDR2 (germline): SGHAT, FQNNGV. The CDR3 runs to 15 residues. This CDR3 is CASSLAGTGSYEQYF. The DNA for the CDR3 is TGTGCCAGCAGCTTAGCAGGTACAGGCTCCTACGAGCAGTACTTC.

The chain recombines TRBV19 with TRBJ2-2, with TRBD1 identical over 10 bases. Trimming removed 6 bases from V and 0 bases from J; junction bases left unmatched: 4. Germline-derived CDR1 and CDR2 are LNHDA and SQIVND (reference sequence). The CDR3 consists of 16 residues. DNA for the CDR3: TGTGCCAGTAGCTGGACAGGGGGTGCGAACACCGGGGAGCTGTTTTTT. Residues: CASSWTGGANTGELFF.

V usage is TRBV7-9 and J usage is TRBJ2-5; 8 positions match TRBD2. Per the germline V gene, CDR1 is SEHNR and CDR2 is FQNEAQ (reference sequence). The junction had 2 bases not matched to a gene; V was cut back by 0 bases and J by 5 bases. The CDR3 loop spans 14 amino acids. CDR3 protein: CASSLATSAETQYF. The DNA of the CDR3 is TGTGCCAGCAGCTTAGCGACTAGCGCTGAGACCCAGTACTTC. The full variable domain, its missing parts supplied by reference TRBV7-9 and TRBJ2-5, is DTGVSQNPRHKITKRGQNVTFRCDPISEHNRLYWYRQTLGQGPEFLTYFQNEAQLEKSRLLSDRFSAERPKGSFSTLEIQRTEQGDSAMYLCASSLATSAETQYFGPGTRLLVL.

The chain recombines TRBV4-2 with TRBJ2-5; 10 nucleotides line up with TRBD2. V lost 2 bases, J lost 2 bases, and 14 bases stayed unmatched. Germline V gives CDR1 LGHNA, CDR2 YNFKEQ. The length of the CDR3 is 19 residues. This CDR3 is CASSQFNLAGVQGQETQYF. The CDR3 nucleotides are TGTGCCAGCAGCCAATTTAATCTAGCGGGAGTGCAGGGGCAAGAGACCCAGTACTTC.

The rearrangement joins TRBV5-6 to TRBJ2-7; 14 bases fit TRBD2. Losses at the gene ends were 4 bases for V and 4 bases for J; bases not matched to a gene: 13. The CDR3 covers 18 residues. Germline V gene data show CDR1 as SGHDT and CDR2 as YYEEEE. This CDR3 reads CASSRPGTSGRGGYEQYF. The CDR3 nucleotides are TGTGCCAGCAGCCGACCCGGGACTAGCGGGAGAGGGGGGTACGAGCAGTACTTC.

The chain carries TRBV11-2 and TRBJ1-4; possibly TRBD1 for D (6 bases). V dropped 5 bases and J dropped 4 bases, with 14 bases sitting between them. CDR1 and CDR2 (germline): SGHAT, FQNNGV. This CDR3 region has 15 residues. CDR3 sequence: CASSKTGWGNEKLFF. The DNA for the CDR3 is TGTGCCAGCAGCAAAACAGGGTGGGGTAATGAAAAACTGTTTTTT.

The chain couples TRBV27 to TRBJ2-1, with D perhaps matching TRBD2 (7 bases). Germline-derived CDR1 and CDR2 are MNHEY and SMNVEV (reference sequence). V shed 6 bases and J shed 0 bases, with 15 bases lying between them. The CDR3 totals 16 residues. CDR3 amino acids: CASRRGGDSSYNEQFF. Here the CDR3 DNA reads TGTGCCAGCAGAAGGGGGGGCGATAGCTCCTACAATGAGCAGTTCTTC.

This chain joins TRBV28 and TRBJ1-5, with 7 bases fitting TRBD1. Unmatched junction bases numbered 8, after V lost 6 bases and J lost 0 bases. CDR1 is MDHEN, CDR2 SYDVKM, per germline. The CDR3 runs to 16 residues. CDR3 DNA sequence: TGTGCCAGCAGCGACGGACAGGCGGTTAGCAATCAGCCCCAGCATTTT. As protein: CASSDGQAVSNQPQHF.

This clone turned up a few times. V usage is TRBV19 and J usage is TRBJ1-5; no clear D gene. The CDR3 is 16 residues long. CDR1 and CDR2 (germline): LNHDA, SQIVND (reference sequence). Trimming shortened V by 10 bases and J by 2 bases, and 21 bases separated the two germline ends. The CDR3 DNA reads TGTGCCACCCAGCAGTGGGCCCAGGTTGGCAATCAGCCCCAGCATTTT. Amino acids: CATQQWAQVGNQPQHF.

This chain uses TRBV27 with TRBJ2-2; D is uncertain. With 4 bases removed from V and 4 bases from J, the gap between germline ends came to 16 bases. The CDR3 totals 16 residues. From germline, CDR1 is MNHEY and CDR2 SMNVEV (reference sequence). CDR3 bases: TGTGCCAGCAGTTCCTCGACCCCCAAGGTCACCGGGGAGCTGTTTTTT. Its translation is CASSSSTPKVTGELFF.

The chain recombines TRBV30 with TRBJ1-3, with D possibly matching TRBD1 (5 bases). V shed 2 bases and J shed 8 bases, with 13 bases lying between them. Germline V gene sequence: CDR1 GTSNPN, CDR2 SVGIG (reference sequence). The length of the CDR3 is 13 residues. The CDR3 reads CAWSSGTGDTIYF. As DNA, the CDR3 is TGTGCCTGGAGTTCCGGGACGGGAGACACCATATATTTT.

The chain recombines TRBV11-2 with TRBJ2-3; a possible D gene is TRBD2 (6 bases). Per the germline V gene, CDR1 is SGHAT and CDR2 is FQNNGV. The CDR3 is made up of 17 amino acids. With 1 base removed from V and 2 bases from J, the gap between germline ends came to 16 bases. Here the CDR3 reads CASSLGIGSLPTDTQYF. The CDR3 nucleotides are TGTGCCAGCAGCTTAGGGATCGGGAGCTTGCCCACAGATACGCAGTATTTT.

The chain joins TRBV5-1 to TRBJ2-1; 9 positions match TRBD2. Germline values: CDR1 SGHRS, CDR2 YFSETQ. V shed 4 bases and J 7 bases; nucleotides not matched to a gene: 9. This CDR3 comprises 15 residues. The CDR3 nucleotides read TGCGCCAGCAGCATAGCGGGAGTCGTCGGGAATGAGCAGTTCTTC. Protein: CASSIAGVVGNEQFF.

The chain combines TRBV19 with TRBJ1-2; maybe TRBD1 (5 bases). CDR3 length equals 14 residues. V was pared by 6 bases and J by 4 bases, with 15 bases between. Germline V gives CDR1 LNHDA, CDR2 SQIVND (reference sequence). The CDR3 loop is CASRAGGLRYGYTF. CDR3 bases: TGTGCCAGTAGGGCCGGGGGACTTCGCTATGGCTACACCTTC.

The chain combines TRBV4-1 with TRBJ1-1; D unclear. This CDR3 comprises 14 residues. Germline loops: CDR1 MGHRA, CDR2 YSYEKL. Trimming left V 0 bases short and J 6 bases short, with 11 bases between. As DNA, the CDR3 is TGCGCCAGCAGCCAAGAACGCAGGAGTCCTGAAGCTTTCTTT. Encoded protein: CASSQERRSPEAFF.

The CDR3 DNA follows: TGTGCCAGCAGCTTAGTTTTGCGTCAAGAGACCCAGTACTTC. Amino acids: CASSLVLRQETQYF. This rearrangement joins TRBV11-2 to TRBJ2-5; no clear D. CDR1 is SGHAT and CDR2 is FQNNGV in the germline V gene. Trimming stripped 1 base from V and 2 bases from J, with 8 bases between. The CDR3 contains 14 residues. The full variable domain, with the rest looked up from reference TRBV11-2 and TRBJ2-5, is EAGVAQSPRYKIIEKRQSVAFWCNPISGHATLYWYQQILGQGPKLLIQFQNNGVVDDSQLPKDRFSAERLKGVDSTLKIQPAKLEDSAVYLCASSLVLRQETQYFGPGTRLLVL.

This chain links TRBV30 with TRBJ1-2, with 11 bases fitting TRBD1. The junction had 9 bases not matched to a gene; V was cut back by 2 bases and J by 4 bases. CDR3 length: 16 residues. Germline values: CDR1 GTSNPN, CDR2 SVGIG (reference sequence). CDR3 protein: CAWSPPGTGGIYGYTF. The CDR3, as DNA: TGTGCCTGGAGTCCGCCCGGGACAGGGGGGATCTATGGCTACACCTTC.

The gene calls are TRBV5-6 and TRBJ2-1, with D perhaps TRBD2 (5 bases). CDR3 size: 14 residues. From germline, CDR1 is SGHDT and CDR2 YYEEEE. Trimming cost V 2 bases and J 5 bases, with 11 bases left between them. The CDR3: CASSFRGSNNEQFF. The CDR3 DNA reads as TGTGCCAGCAGCTTTCGGGGTTCCAACAATGAGCAGTTCTTC.